This TCR beta chain was retrieved from a study of blood T cell repertoires in COVID-19. The CDR3 totals 13 residues. After removal of 6 bases from V and 2 bases from J, the junction contained 4 bases not matched to a gene. Looked up from germline, CDR1 is SGHDT and CDR2 is YYEEEE. Generated by immunoSEQ multiplex PCR, the TCRdb table keeps only in-frame clones and is missing some. The sample records 180,000 or so clones, approximately 90% being singletons. This TCR was recovered from a man between 18 and 35 years old with acute or convalescent COVID-19. The chain uses TRBV5-6 and TRBJ2-5, with 7 bases fitting TRBD1. The sequencing sample was made of peripheral blood. The CDR3 coding sequence is TGTGCCAGCACCATACAGGGGCAAGAGACCCAGTACTTC. It translates to CASTIQGQETQYF.